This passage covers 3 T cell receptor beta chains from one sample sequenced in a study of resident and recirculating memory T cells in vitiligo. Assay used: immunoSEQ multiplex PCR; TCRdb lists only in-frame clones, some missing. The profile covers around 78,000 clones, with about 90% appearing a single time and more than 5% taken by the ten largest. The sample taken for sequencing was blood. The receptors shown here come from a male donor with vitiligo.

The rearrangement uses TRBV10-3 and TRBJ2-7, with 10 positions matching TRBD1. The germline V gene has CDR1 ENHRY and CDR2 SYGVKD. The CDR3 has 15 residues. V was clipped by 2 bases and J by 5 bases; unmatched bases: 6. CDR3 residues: CAISETAGTGDEQYF. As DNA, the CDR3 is TGTGCCATCAGTGAGACCGCGGGGACAGGGGACGAGCAGTACTTC.

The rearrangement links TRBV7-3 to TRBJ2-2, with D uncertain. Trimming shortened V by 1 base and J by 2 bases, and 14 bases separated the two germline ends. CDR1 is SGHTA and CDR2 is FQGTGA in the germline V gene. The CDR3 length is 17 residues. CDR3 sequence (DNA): TGTGCCAGCAGCTTAAGTCCGCGGATCTCAAACACCGGGGAGCTGTTTTTT. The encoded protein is CASSLSPRISNTGELFF.

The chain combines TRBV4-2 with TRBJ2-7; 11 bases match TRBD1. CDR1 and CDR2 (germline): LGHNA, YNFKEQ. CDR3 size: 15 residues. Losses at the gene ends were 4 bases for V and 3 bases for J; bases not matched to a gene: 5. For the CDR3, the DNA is TGTGCCAGCAGCCTTACCGGGACAGGGGGCTACGAGCAGTACTTC. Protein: CASSLTGTGGYEQYF.